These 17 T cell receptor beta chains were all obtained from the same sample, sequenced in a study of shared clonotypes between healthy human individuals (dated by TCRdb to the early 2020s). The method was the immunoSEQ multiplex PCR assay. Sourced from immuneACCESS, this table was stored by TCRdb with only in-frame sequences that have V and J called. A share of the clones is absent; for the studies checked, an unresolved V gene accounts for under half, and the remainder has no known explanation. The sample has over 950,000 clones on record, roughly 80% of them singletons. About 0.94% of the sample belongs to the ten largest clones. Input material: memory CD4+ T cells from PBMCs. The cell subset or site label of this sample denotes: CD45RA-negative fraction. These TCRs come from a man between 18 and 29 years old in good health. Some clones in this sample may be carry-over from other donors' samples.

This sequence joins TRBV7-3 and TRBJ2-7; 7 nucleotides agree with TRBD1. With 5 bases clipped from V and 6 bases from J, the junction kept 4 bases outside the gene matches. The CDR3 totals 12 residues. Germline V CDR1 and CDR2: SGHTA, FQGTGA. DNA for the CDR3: TGTGCCAGCAGCCACTCAGGGGGCGAGCAGTACTTC. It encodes CASSHSGGEQYF.

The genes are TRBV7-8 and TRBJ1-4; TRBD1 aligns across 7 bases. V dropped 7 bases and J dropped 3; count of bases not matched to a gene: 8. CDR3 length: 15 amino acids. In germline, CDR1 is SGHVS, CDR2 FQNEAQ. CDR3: CASTAQGYANEKLFF. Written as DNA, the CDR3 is TGTGCCAGCACGGCACAGGGGTACGCTAATGAAAAACTGTTTTTT.

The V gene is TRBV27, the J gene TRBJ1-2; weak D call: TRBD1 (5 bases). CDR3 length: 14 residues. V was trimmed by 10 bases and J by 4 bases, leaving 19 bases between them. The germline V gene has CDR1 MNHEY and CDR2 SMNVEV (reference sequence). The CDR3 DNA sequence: TGTGCCAACCAGCGCGGGGCATTGCCCTATGGCTACACCTTC. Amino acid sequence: CANQRGALPYGYTF.

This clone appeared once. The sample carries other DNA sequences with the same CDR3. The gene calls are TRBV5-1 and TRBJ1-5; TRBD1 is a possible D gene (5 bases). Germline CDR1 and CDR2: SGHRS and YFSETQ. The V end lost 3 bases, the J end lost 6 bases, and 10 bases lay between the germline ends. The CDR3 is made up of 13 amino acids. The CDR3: CASSSQGGQPQHF. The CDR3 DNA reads TGCGCCAGCAGCTCGCAGGGAGGTCAGCCCCAGCATTTT.

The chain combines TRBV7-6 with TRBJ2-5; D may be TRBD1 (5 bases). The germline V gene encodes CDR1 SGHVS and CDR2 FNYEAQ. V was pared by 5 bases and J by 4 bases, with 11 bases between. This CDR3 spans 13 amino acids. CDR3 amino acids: CASSPGHRETQYF. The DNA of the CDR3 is TGTGCCAGCAGCCCCGGACATAGAGAGACCCAGTACTTC. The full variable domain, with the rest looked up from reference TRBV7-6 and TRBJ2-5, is GAGVSQSPRYKVTKRGQDVALRCDPISGHVSLYWYRQALGQGPEFLTYFNYEAQQDKSGLPNDRFSAERPEGSISTLTIQRTEQRDSAMYRCASSPGHRETQYFGPGTRLLVL.

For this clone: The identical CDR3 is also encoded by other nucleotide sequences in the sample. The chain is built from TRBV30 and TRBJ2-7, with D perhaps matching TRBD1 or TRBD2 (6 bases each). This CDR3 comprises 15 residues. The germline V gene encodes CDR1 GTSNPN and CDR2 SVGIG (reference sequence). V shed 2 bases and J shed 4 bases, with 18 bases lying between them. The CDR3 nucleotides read TGTGCCTGGAGTCGCACCCGGGGGCGCCTGTACGAGCAGTACTTC. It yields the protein CAWSRTRGRLYEQYF.

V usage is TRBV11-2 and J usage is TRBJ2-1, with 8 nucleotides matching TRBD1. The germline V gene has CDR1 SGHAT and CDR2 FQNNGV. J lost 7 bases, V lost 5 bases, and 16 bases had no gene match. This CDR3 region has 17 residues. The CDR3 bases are TGTGCCAGCAGCCGCAGGATTAGGACAGGGTTGTTGAATGAGCAGTTCTTC. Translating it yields CASSRRIRTGLLNEQFF. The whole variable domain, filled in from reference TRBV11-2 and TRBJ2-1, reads EAGVAQSPRYKIIEKRQSVAFWCNPISGHATLYWYQQILGQGPKLLIQFQNNGVVDDSQLPKDRFSAERLKGVDSTLKIQPAKLEDSAVYLCASSRRIRTGLLNEQFFGPGTRLTVL.

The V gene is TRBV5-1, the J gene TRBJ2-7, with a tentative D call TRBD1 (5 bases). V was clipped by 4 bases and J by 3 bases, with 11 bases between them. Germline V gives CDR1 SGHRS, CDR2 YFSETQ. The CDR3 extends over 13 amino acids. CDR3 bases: TGCGCCAGCAGCATTTCAGGGTTCTACGAGCAGTACTTC. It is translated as CASSISGFYEQYF. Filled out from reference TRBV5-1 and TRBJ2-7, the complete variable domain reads KAGVTQTPRYLIKTRGQQVTLSCSPISGHRSVSWYQQTPGQGLQFLFEYFSETQRNKGNFPGRFSGRQFSNSRSEMNVSTLELGDSALYLCASSISGFYEQYFGPGTRLTVT.

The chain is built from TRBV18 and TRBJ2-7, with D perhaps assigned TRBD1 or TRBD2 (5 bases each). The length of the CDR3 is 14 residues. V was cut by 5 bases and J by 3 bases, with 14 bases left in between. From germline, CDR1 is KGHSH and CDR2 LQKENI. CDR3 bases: TGTGCCAGCTCATCTCCGGGACGGATCTACGAGCAGTACTTC. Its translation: CASSSPGRIYEQYF.

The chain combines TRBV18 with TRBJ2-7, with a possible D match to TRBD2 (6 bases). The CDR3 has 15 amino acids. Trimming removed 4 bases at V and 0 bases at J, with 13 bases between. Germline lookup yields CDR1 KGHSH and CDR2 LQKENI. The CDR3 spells CASSRYGGNSYEQYF. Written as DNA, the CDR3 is TGTGCCAGCTCACGATATGGCGGGAACTCCTACGAGCAGTACTTC.

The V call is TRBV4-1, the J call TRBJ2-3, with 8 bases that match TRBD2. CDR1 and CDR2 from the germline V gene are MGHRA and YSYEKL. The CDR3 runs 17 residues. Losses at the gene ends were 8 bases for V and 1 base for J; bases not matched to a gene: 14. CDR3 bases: TGCGCCAGCGCTCTTCAACCAACTAGCGGCGGCACAGATACGCAGTATTTT. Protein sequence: CASALQPTSGGTDTQYF.

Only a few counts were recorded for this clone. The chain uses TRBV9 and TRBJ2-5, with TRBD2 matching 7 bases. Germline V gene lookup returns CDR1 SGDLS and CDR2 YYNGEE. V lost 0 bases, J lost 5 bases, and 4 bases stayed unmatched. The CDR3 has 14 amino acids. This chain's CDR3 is CASSVGGGSETQYF. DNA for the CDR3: TGTGCCAGCAGCGTAGGGGGAGGGTCGGAGACCCAGTACTTC.

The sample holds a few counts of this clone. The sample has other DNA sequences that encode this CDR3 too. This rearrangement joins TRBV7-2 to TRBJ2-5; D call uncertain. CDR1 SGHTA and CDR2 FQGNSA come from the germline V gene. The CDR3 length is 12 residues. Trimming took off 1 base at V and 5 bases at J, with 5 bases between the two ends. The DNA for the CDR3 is TGTGCCAGCAGCTTAGTAGGGGAGACCCAGTACTTC. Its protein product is CASSLVGETQYF.

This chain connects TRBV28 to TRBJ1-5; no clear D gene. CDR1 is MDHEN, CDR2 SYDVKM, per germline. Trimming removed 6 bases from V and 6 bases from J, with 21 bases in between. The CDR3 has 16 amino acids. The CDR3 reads CASSPPGFWKGQPQHF. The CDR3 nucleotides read TGTGCCAGCAGCCCACCCGGGTTTTGGAAGGGTCAGCCCCAGCATTTT.

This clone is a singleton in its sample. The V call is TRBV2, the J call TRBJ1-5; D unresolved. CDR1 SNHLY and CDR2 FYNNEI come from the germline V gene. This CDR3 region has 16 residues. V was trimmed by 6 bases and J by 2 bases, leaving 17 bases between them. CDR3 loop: CASSRAGPTGNQPQHF. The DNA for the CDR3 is TGTGCCAGCAGCCGCGCCGGGCCTACAGGCAATCAGCCCCAGCATTTT.

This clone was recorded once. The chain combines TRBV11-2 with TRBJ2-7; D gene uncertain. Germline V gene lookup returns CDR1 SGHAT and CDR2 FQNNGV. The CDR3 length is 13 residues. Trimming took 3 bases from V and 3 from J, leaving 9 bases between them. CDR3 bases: TGTGCCAGCAGCTTGGTAGTTAACTACGAGCAGTACTTC. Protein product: CASSLVVNYEQYF.

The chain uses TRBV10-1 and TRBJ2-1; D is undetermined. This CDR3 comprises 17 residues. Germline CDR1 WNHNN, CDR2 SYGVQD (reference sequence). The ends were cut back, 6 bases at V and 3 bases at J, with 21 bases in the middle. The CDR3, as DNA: TGCGCCAGCAGCAGTTATCGGTCGAAACCTGACTACAATGAGCAGTTCTTC. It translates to CASSSYRSKPDYNEQFF.